This T cell receptor beta chain is from a study of blood T cell repertoires in COVID-19. Study information: The analysed material was cDNA or gDNA that came from T cells, B-cell-depleted T cells, or PBMCs.

It was during active infection that Seattle patients were enrolled and then longitudinally followed. The trim removed 4 bases at V and 1 base at J, leaving 3 bases unmatched. This CDR3 comprises 15 residues. Germline lookup yields CDR1 SGDLS and CDR2 YYNGEE. Per the original methods: Estimation of nucleated cell counts relied on the amplification of reference gene primers. Assay: immunoSEQ multiplex PCR; the TCRdb copy retains only in-frame clones and omits some. The DNA gave D and trimming, while V, J and clone size come from that table. The repertoire holds approximately 170,000 clones, 85% to 95% seen once, with around 2% in the top ten.

V gene TRBV9 combines with J gene TRBJ2-3; 10 bases agree with TRBD1. What was sequenced was peripheral blood. The origin of this receptor is a woman aged 60-70 years with COVID-19, enrolled during active disease. CDR3 loop: CASSKGTGGTDTQYF. In nucleotides, the CDR3 is TGTGCCAGCAGCAAGGGGACAGGGGGCACAGATACGCAGTATTTT.